Here is one TCR beta chain with its context. The antigen is not known. Only in-frame clones appear in the TCRdb table, and some are missing; sequencing was by immunoSEQ multiplex PCR. Of about 2,500 clones detected, 85% appear once; the ten largest clones hold about 24%. This sample was included in a study of T cells after posttransplantation cyclophosphamide. Overall study findings and caveats: Tissue-infiltrating T cells from skin or gut overlapped little with blood T cells. Donor-recipient repertoire similarity was low at 1-2 months, rising over year one. Recipient CMV seropositivity and CMV reactivation strongly tracked TRB clonality.

V lost 4 bases to trimming and J lost 9 bases; unmatched junction nucleotides: 5. Germline V gene data show CDR1 as SGHAT and CDR2 as FQDESV (reference sequence). The CDR3 covers 14 residues. Treatment was busulfan-fludarabine conditioning, a marrow graft, and cyclophosphamide on days +3 and +4. This sequence joins TRBV11-1 and TRBJ2-1; TRBD2 matches 11 bases. The sequence derives from a young adult male patient who received an allogeneic stem cell transplant from a related donor, was CMV-positive, and had acute GVHD only. Some T cells may be graft donor cells. The specimen was PBMCs, collected after allogeneic stem cell transplant with posttransplant cyclophosphamide. CDR3 sequence: CASSSALAGGEQFF. The CDR3 DNA sequence: TGTGCCAGCAGCTCAGCTCTAGCGGGGGGTGAGCAGTTCTTC.